A selection of T cell receptor beta chains follows, all from one sample in a study of radiotherapy plus CTLA-4 blockade in lung cancer. Only in-frame clones appear in the TCRdb table, and some are missing; sequencing was by immunoSEQ multiplex PCR. The table records some 73,000 clones, roughly 70% of them present only once. The source material was peripheral blood, sampled from a patient treated with radiotherapy plus ipilimumab. These receptors all come from a human donor with non-small cell lung cancer whose response to radiotherapy plus ipilimumab could not be evaluated. CDR3s include the opening cysteine and the closing phenylalanine or tryptophan. The order of the fields is J gene, V gene, CDR3 protein.

>TRBJ1-1|TRBV5-1
CASSPQGWGTEAFF
>TRBJ1-1|TRBV7-2
CASSYGTGGTTEAFF
>TRBJ2-5|TRBV7-2
CASSTQDARQGAQYF
>TRBJ2-3|TRBV11-3
CASSRGDTQYF
>TRBJ2-5|TRBV2
CASSDHGRVRETQYF
>TRBJ2-3|TRBV6-6
CASSLTAGGHTDTQYF
>TRBJ2-3|TRBV7-8
CASSMGQLLSTDTQYF
>TRBJ1-1|TRBV19
CASRNKLGTGPNTEAFF
>TRBJ1-2|TRBV7-9
CASSRQGSGYTF
>TRBJ2-3|TRBV29-1
CSVEVDRGTDTQYF
>TRBJ2-2|TRBV2
CASRRRQGDTGELFF
>TRBJ2-7|TRBV4-2
CASSPTSTPYEQYF
>TRBJ2-7|TRBV6-1
CASSEAVGGYEQYF
>TRBJ1-1|TRBV4-1
CASSQDLQATNTEAFF
>TRBJ2-7|TRBV7-2
CASSPGSGSIILEQYF
>TRBJ2-3|TRBV6-4
CASSDGGRGSADTQYF
>TRBJ2-7|TRBV10-3
CAIRGGSSSYEQYF
>TRBJ2-2|TRBV5-4
CASSQNTGELFF
>TRBJ1-6|TRBV5-1
CASSLGVGGYNSPLHF
>TRBJ1-5|TRBV19
CASSLGTVNNQPQHF
>TRBJ1-6|TRBV7-6
CASSLGDSPLHF
>TRBJ1-3|TRBV19
CASRGAGNTIYF
>TRBJ2-5|TRBV4-2
CASSHQLGTSGGWETQYF
>TRBJ2-7|TRBV19
CASSITGVAHEQYF
>TRBJ1-2|TRBV4-1
CASSHADRALDGYTF
>TRBJ1-2|TRBV2
CASRTGGYGYTF
>TRBJ1-5|TRBV10-2
CASAEVNSNQPQHF
>TRBJ2-3|TRBV5-1
CASSLTGTSSPDTQYF
>TRBJ1-1|TRBV5-4
CASSRDRALLNTEAFF
>TRBJ2-5|TRBV5-1
CASSLKSGGEETQYF
>TRBJ1-2|TRBV30
CAWSGRGPNYGYTF
>TRBJ1-5|TRBV6-1
CASSAGLNIDQPQHF
>TRBJ2-5|TRBV9
CASSAGGGRARETQYF
>TRBJ2-1|TRBV7-8
CASSRDRVNEQFF
>TRBJ1-1|TRBV19
CASSMDRVTEAFF
>TRBJ1-5|TRBV4-3
CASSRKDQGHMSNQPQHF
>TRBJ1-4|TRBV9
CASSVGQGGRRELFF
>TRBJ2-1|TRBV11-2
CASSLLLAGGLEQFF
>TRBJ2-7|TRBV2
CASSVGFAGEDEQYF
>TRBJ1-1|TRBV23-1
CASSQSQGGRNTEAFF
>TRBJ1-1|TRBV6-5
CASSYFGTDTEAFF
>TRBJ2-7|TRBV5-1
CASSLVGTSGPTYEQYF
>TRBJ1-2|TRBV28
CASSQTGDEGYTF
>TRBJ2-7|TRBV28
CASSSGQGAPSSYEQYF
>TRBJ1-5|TRBV28
CASIAQGMKDQPQHF
>TRBJ2-6|TRBV7-2
CASSSGGSGANVLTF
>TRBJ1-5|TRBV10-3
CAISEGREVENQPQHF
>TRBJ2-5|TRBV5-1
CASSSGLAGGGQETQYF
>TRBJ1-2|TRBV4-2
CASSLTTGSGYTF
>TRBJ2-1|TRBV6-1
CASSEGSSGMWEQFF
>TRBJ1-5|TRBV21-1
CATRPRGQGARNQPQHF